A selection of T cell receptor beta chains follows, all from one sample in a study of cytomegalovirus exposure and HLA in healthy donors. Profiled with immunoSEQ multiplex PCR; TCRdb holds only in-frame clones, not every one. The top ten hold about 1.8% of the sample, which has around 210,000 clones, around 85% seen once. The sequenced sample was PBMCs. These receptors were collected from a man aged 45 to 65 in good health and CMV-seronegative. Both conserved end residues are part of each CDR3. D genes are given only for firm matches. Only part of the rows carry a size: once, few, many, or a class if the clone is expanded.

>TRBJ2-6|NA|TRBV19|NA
TGTGCCAGTAGTATGGGACTCTTCGGGGCCAACGTCCTGACTTTC
CASSMGLFGANVLTF
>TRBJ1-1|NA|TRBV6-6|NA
TGTGCCAGCAGTACTAATATTGCCCCCACTGAAGCTTTCTTT
CASSTNIAPTEAFF
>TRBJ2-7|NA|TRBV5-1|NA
TGCGCCAGCAGCTTGACGACCAGGAGCCTAGGGGCCTACGAGCAGTACTTC
CASSLTTRSLGAYEQYF
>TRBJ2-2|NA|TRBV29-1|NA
TGCAGCGCGGACGGGGGAAACACCGGGGAGCTGTTTTTT
CSADGGNTGELFF
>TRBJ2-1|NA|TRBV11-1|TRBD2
TGTGCCAGCAACCGGGGAGGGGATATTGAGCAGTTCTTC
CASNRGGDIEQFF
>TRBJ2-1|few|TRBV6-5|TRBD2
TGTGCCAGCGTTGGACTAGCGGGAGTCGGTGAGCAGTTCTTC
CASVGLAGVGEQFF
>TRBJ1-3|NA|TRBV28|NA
TGTGCCAGCAGTTCCGGGGGGAGCTCTGGAAACACCATATATTTT
CASSSGGSSGNTIYF
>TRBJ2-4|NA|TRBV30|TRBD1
TGTGCCTGGAGCGAAACGGGGGGACAGGGAGCCAAAAACATTCAGTACTTC
CAWSETGGQGAKNIQYF
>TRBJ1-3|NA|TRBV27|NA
TGTGCCAGCAGAAGGGGATCCGGAAACACCATATATTTT
CASRRGSGNTIYF
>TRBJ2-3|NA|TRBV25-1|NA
TGTGCCAGCAGTGAATCTAGGGGCAACACAGATACGCAGTATTTT
CASSESRGNTDTQYF
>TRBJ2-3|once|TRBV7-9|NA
TGTGCCAGCAGCTTAAGTCGGTTAGGTCGCGCAGGGGGCACAGATACGCAGTATTTT
CASSLSRLGRAGGTDTQYF
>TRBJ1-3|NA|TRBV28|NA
TGTGCCAGCAGTTTGGGAGGGCAGGGTCACTCTGGAAACACCATATATTTT
CASSLGGQGHSGNTIYF
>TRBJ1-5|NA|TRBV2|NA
TGTGCCAGCAGTGAAGTCCAGGGGAGTCAGCCCCAGCATTTT
CASSEVQGSQPQHF
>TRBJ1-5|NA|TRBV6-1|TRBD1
TGTGCCAGCAATATCCACAGGGGAAATCAGCCCCAGCATTTT
CASNIHRGNQPQHF
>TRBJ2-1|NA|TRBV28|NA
TGTGCCAGCAGCTTAGCGGACTCCTACAATGAGCAGTTCTTC
CASSLADSYNEQFF
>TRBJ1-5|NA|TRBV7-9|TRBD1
TGTGCCAGCAGCTTAGGGGGGCAGGGGGTGGGACAGCCCCAGCATTTT
CASSLGGQGVGQPQHF
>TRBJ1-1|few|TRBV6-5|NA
TGTGCCAGCAGAAAGAGGACAATCTCCCCTACTGAAGCTTTCTTT
CASRKRTISPTEAFF
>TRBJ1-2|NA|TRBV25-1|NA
TGTGCCAGCAGCGCCGATCCGGGACAAATCACCTATGGCTACACCTTC
CASSADPGQITYGYTF
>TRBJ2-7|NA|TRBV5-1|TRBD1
TGCGCCAGCAGCTCCGGACAGGGACCAAGCTACGAGCAGTACTTC
CASSSGQGPSYEQYF
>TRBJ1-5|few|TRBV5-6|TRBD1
TGTGCCAGCAGCTCTTGGCTTACCTTCGGACAGGCGATAAATCAGCCCCAGCATTTT
CASSSWLTFGQAINQPQHF
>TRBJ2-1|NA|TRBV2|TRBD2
TGTGCCAGCAGACGAGATAGAACTAGCGGGAGAACGAATGAGCAGTTCTTC
CASRRDRTSGRTNEQFF
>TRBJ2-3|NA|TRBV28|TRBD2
TGTGCCAGCAGTTTTGAACGGCGGGAGGGCCTGGGGGATACGCAGTATTTT
CASSFERREGLGDTQYF
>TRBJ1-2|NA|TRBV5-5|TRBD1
TGTGCCAGCAGTCCCGACAGGGGCTTCTATGGCTACACCTTC
CASSPDRGFYGYTF
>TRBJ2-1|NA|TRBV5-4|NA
TGTGCCAGCAGCTTTACAGGGTCCCGGGAGTTCTTC
CASSFTGSREFF
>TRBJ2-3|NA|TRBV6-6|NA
TGTGCCAGTAGCGGTAGCACAGATACGCAGTATTTT
CASSGSTDTQYF
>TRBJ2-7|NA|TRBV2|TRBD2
TGTGCCAGCAGTGAAGGGGGGGGATCTGCCTACGAGCAGTACTTC
CASSEGGGSAYEQYF
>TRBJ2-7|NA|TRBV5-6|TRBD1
TGTGCCAGCAGTGAGGACAGGGCAAAGCAGTACTTC
CASSEDRAKQYF
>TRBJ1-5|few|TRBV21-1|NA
TGTGCCAGCAGCAAAATTCCTGGACCAAAGCGGGGGCCCCAGCATTTT
CASSKIPGPKRGPQHF
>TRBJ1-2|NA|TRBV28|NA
TGTGCCAGCAGTTTAGGCAGTTATGGCTACACCTTC
CASSLGSYGYTF
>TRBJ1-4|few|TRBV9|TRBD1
TGTGCCAGCAGCGTAGGGACAGGGAGGGAAAAACTGTTTTTT
CASSVGTGREKLFF
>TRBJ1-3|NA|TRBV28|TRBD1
TGTGCCAGTTGGGACAGTTCCACTGGAAACACCATATATTTT
CASWDSSTGNTIYF
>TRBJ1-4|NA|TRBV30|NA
TGTGCCTGGGGAGTCTCTAATGAAAAACTGTTTTTT
CAWGVSNEKLFF
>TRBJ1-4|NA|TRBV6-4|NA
TGTGCCAGCACCAGGTTCGCAACTAATGAAAAACTGTTTTTT
CASTRFATNEKLFF
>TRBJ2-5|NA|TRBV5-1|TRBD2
TGCGCCAGCAGCCTGTTGGCTAGCGGGAGAGAGACCCAGTACTTC
CASSLLASGRETQYF
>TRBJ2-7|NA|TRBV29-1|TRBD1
TGCAGCGTGGAAACGGACAGGGAAGGAGCCTACGAGCAGTACTTC
CSVETDREGAYEQYF
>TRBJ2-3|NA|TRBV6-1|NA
TGTGCCAGCAGTGAAAGCGGGTCGTTGACTAGCACAGATACGCAGTATTTT
CASSESGSLTSTDTQYF
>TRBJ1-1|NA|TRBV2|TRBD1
TGTGCCAGCGTTCGACAGGGGCTAACTGAAGCTTTCTTT
CASVRQGLTEAFF
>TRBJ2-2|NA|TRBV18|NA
TGTGCCAGCTCACCACTCTCTAGCGAGACCGGGGAGCTGTTTTTT
CASSPLSSETGELFF
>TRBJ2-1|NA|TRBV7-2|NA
TGTGCCAGCAGCTCGGACTACCGCCTGAGTAATGAGCAGTTCTTC
CASSSDYRLSNEQFF
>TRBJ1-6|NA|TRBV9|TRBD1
TGTGCCAGCAGCCTTGAACAGGGGTCTAATTCACCCCTCCACTTT
CASSLEQGSNSPLHF
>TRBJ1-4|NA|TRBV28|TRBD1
TGTGCCAGCAGTTCCCGCCCCGGACAGGGTAATGAAAAACTGTTTTTT
CASSSRPGQGNEKLFF
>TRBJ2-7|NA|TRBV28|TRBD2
TGTGCCAGCAGTACCCCTAGCGGGGAGAAGCAGTACTTC
CASSTPSGEKQYF
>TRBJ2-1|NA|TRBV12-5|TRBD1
TGTGCTAGTGGTTTGGTAGGGCGGACAGGGGACAATGAGCAGTTCTTC
CASGLVGRTGDNEQFF
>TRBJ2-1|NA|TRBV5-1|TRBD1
TGCGCCAGCAGCTATCGGACAGGGGGTCTCAATGAGCAGTTCTTC
CASSYRTGGLNEQFF
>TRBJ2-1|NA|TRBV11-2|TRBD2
TGTGCCAGCAGCTCCGGGACTAGCGGGAGGAACCACAATAAGCAGTTCTTC
CASSSGTSGRNHNKQFF
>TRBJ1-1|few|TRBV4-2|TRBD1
TGTGCCAGCAGCCACCAAGGACAGGGGGCGTCGGACACTGAAGCTTTCTTT
CASSHQGQGASDTEAFF
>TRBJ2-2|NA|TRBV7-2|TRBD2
TGTGCCAGCAGCCCAGCGGGACTAGCGAGCACCGGGGAGCTGTTTTTT
CASSPAGLASTGELFF
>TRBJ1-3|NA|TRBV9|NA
TGTGCCAGCAGCAAAGCTCCAGGGAATGCTGGAAACACCATATATTTT
CASSKAPGNAGNTIYF